The 15 T cell receptor beta chains in this list originate from one sample, sequenced in a study of blood T cell repertoires in COVID-19. Sequenced by immunoSEQ multiplex PCR; TCRdb stores in-frame clones only, minus some. Of some 350,000 clones listed, 90% are singletons. The sample comprised peripheral blood. The receptors come from a man younger than 35 with active or convalescent COVID-19.

This chain joins TRBV7-6 and TRBJ2-4; D uncertain. V lost 5 bases and J 8 bases, leaving 13 bases between the germline ends. The V gene's germline CDR1 is SGHVS and CDR2 FNYEAQ. The CDR3 is made up of 13 amino acids. CDR3 loop: CASSASMADIQYF. CDR3 in DNA: TGTGCCAGCAGCGCGTCCATGGCGGACATTCAGTACTTC.

The chain joins TRBV6-5 to TRBJ1-3; D uncertain. This CDR3 comprises 14 residues. V dropped 6 bases and J dropped 0 bases, with 9 bases sitting between them. CDR1 and CDR2 from the germline V gene are MNHEY and SVGAGI. CDR3 amino acids: CASSREGSGNTIYF. CDR3 DNA: TGTGCCAGCAGCCGAGAGGGCTCTGGAAACACCATATATTTT.

The sample holds one count of this clone. This chain uses TRBV7-9 with TRBJ1-1, with 9 positions matching TRBD1. Germline loops: CDR1 SEHNR, CDR2 FQNEAQ (reference sequence). This CDR3 has 14 amino acids. Trimming cost V 5 bases and J 1 base; bases outside gene matches: 2. CDR3 amino acids: CASSRTGANTEAFF. CDR3 sequence (DNA): TGTGCCAGCAGCCGGACAGGGGCGAACACTGAAGCTTTCTTT.

The CDR3 DNA reads as TGTGCCAGCAGCCCCGCGCCGGGGAGGACAGGGCCGTACGAGCAGTACTTC. Residues: CASSPAPGRTGPYEQYF. The genes are TRBV9 and TRBJ2-7, with 8 bases lining up with TRBD1. With V trimmed by 4 bases and J by 4 bases, 16 bases remained unmatched. CDR1 SGDLS and CDR2 YYNGEE come from the germline V gene. This CDR3 is 17 amino acids long.

The CDR3 nucleotides are TGTGCCAGTAGTATAGAACGAGACCGGGACATAAACACTGAAGCTTTCTTT. Residues: CASSIERDRDINTEAFF. This sequence joins TRBV19 and TRBJ1-1; D might be TRBD1 (6 bases). The V gene lost 0 bases and the J gene lost 2 bases, with 16 bases spanning the gap. The CDR3 contains 17 residues. Germline CDR1 LNHDA, CDR2 SQIVND (reference sequence).

This chain links TRBV6-5 with TRBJ1-1; D is perhaps TRBD1 (5 bases). Germline values: CDR1 MNHEY, CDR2 SVGAGI. The CDR3 is made up of 15 amino acids. Trimming cost V 10 bases and J 3 bases, with 21 bases left between them. CDR3 DNA: TGTGCCATATTCCTCCCGGGGGAGGCAGACACTGAAGCTTTCTTT. Its translation is CAIFLPGEADTEAFF.

This sequence joins TRBV29-1 and TRBJ2-1; D is perhaps TRBD2 (6 bases). V was clipped by 5 bases and J by 9 bases, with 17 bases between them. Germline CDR1 reads SQVTM; CDR2 reads ANQGSEA. The CDR3 is 13 residues long. The CDR3 bases are TGCAGCGTTCTACTAGTGCCCGGGGGTGAGCAGTTCTTC. It yields the protein CSVLLVPGGEQFF.

The CDR3 loop is CASSSATGIYSNQPQHF. Written as DNA, the CDR3 is TGTGCCAGCAGCTCGGCGACAGGGATCTATAGCAATCAGCCCCAGCATTTT. The chain links TRBV7-6 to TRBJ1-5; 7 positions agree with TRBD1. V shed 4 bases and J 0 bases; nucleotides not matched to a gene: 9. Per the germline V gene, CDR1 is SGHVS and CDR2 is FNYEAQ. The CDR3 is 17 amino acids.

V gene TRBV19 combines with J gene TRBJ1-4; no firm D call. The germline V gene has CDR1 LNHDA and CDR2 SQIVND (reference sequence). This CDR3 contains 15 residues. Trimming stripped 5 bases from V and 0 bases from J, with 10 bases between. The CDR3 DNA reads TGTGCCAGTAGTCCTTCTCGGTCAACTAATGAAAAACTGTTTTTT. Translation gives CASSPSRSTNEKLFF.

The J gene is TRBJ2-7, the V gene TRBV6-5; D unclear. The CDR3 length is 13 residues. V lost 6 bases and J 3 bases, leaving 12 bases between the germline ends. The germline V gene encodes CDR1 MNHEY and CDR2 SVGAGI. CDR3: CASRPTAVYEQYF. Written as DNA, the CDR3 is TGTGCCAGCAGGCCCACCGCGGTCTACGAGCAGTACTTC.

This rearrangement joins TRBV7-9 to TRBJ2-5; TRBD1 is a possible D gene (5 bases). With 5 bases removed from V and 1 base from J, the gap between germline ends came to 11 bases. This CDR3 spans 14 amino acids. Per germline, CDR1 SEHNR and CDR2 FQNEAQ (reference sequence). CDR3 DNA sequence: TGTGCCAGCAGCCCCCCCCAGGGCCAAGAGACCCAGTACTTC. Translating it yields CASSPPQGQETQYF. Combining the CDR3 with reference TRBV7-9 and TRBJ2-5 gives the whole variable domain DTGVSQNPRHKITKRGQNVTFRCDPISEHNRLYWYRQTLGQGPEFLTYFQNEAQLEKSRLLSDRFSAERPKGSFSTLEIQRTEQGDSAMYLCASSPPQGQETQYFGPGTRLLVL.

The V call is TRBV11-3, the J call TRBJ2-6; 7 bases agree with TRBD1. CDR1 SGHNT and CDR2 YENEEA come from the germline V gene. The CDR3 contains 17 residues. V shed 4 bases, J shed 0 bases, and the junction held 6 bases outside the gene matches. This CDR3 is CASSSRTGSSGANVLTF. CDR3 DNA: TGTGCCAGCAGCTCACGGACAGGCAGCTCTGGGGCCAACGTCCTGACTTTC. The variable domain in full, completed from reference TRBV11-3 and TRBJ2-6, reads EAGVVQSPRYKIIEKKQPVAFWCNPISGHNTLYWYLQNLGQGPELLIRYENEEAVDDSQLPKDRFSAERLKGVDSTLKIQPAELGDSAVYLCASSSRTGSSGANVLTFGAGSRLTVL.

This clone came up a few times. The rearrangement uses TRBV4-3 and TRBJ1-5; D unresolved. The CDR3 has 16 residues. Germline V gene lookup returns CDR1 LGHNA and CDR2 YSLEER. V lost 7 bases to trimming and J lost 5 bases, with 21 bases between them. CDR3 in DNA: TGCGCCAGCAACATTAACTATAACGAGCTGTATCAGCCCCAGCATTTT. It codes for CASNINYNELYQPQHF.

This sequence joins TRBV11-2 and TRBJ2-1; 11 nucleotides match TRBD2. J lost 8 bases, V lost 1 base, and 7 bases had no gene match. The CDR3 length is 16 residues. Germline V CDR1 and CDR2: SGHAT, FQNNGV. The CDR3: CASSLASGRLVHEQFF. CDR3 sequence (DNA): TGTGCCAGCAGCTTAGCTAGCGGGAGGCTCGTGCATGAGCAGTTCTTC. Filled out from reference TRBV11-2 and TRBJ2-1, the complete variable domain reads EAGVAQSPRYKIIEKRQSVAFWCNPISGHATLYWYQQILGQGPKLLIQFQNNGVVDDSQLPKDRFSAERLKGVDSTLKIQPAKLEDSAVYLCASSLASGRLVHEQFFGPGTRLTVL.

Only one count was recorded for this clone. V is TRBV13 and J is TRBJ2-2; TRBD2 agrees at 9 bases. With V trimmed by 5 bases and J by 8 bases, 6 bases remained unmatched. The germline V gene has CDR1 PRHDT and CDR2 FYEKMQ (reference sequence). The CDR3 has 14 residues. The CDR3 DNA reads TGTGCCAGCAGCCAGCGGGGGGCGGCGGGGGAGCTGTTTTTT. Translated: CASSQRGAAGELFF.